Listed below are T cell receptor beta chains from one sample, sequenced in a study of shared clonotypes between healthy human individuals. Libraries were prepared by immunoSEQ multiplex PCR; TCRdb keeps only in-frame clonotypes and omits some of them. The data show about 700,000 clones, with about 90% seen just once and nearly 25% held by the top ten. The sample consisted of naive CD8+ T cells sorted from blood. The receptor set was obtained from a young man in good health. Both conserved end residues are part of each CDR3. The order of the fields is D gene, J gene, clone size, V gene, CDR3 DNA, CDR3 protein. D genes are given only for firm matches. Where a row states a size, it is once, few, many or the class of an expanded clone; other rows omit it.

D gene: TRBD1; J gene: TRBJ2-7; clone size: NA; V gene: TRBV29-1; CDR3 DNA: TGCAGCGTCCCGGGGACAGGGGGCGAGCAGTACTTC; CDR3 protein: CSVPGTGGEQYF
D gene: NA; J gene: TRBJ1-5; clone size: NA; V gene: TRBV6-1; CDR3 DNA: TGTGCCAGCAGTGAAGCCCTCCATCGGCCCCAGCATTTT; CDR3 protein: CASSEALHRPQHF
D gene: NA; J gene: TRBJ1-5; clone size: NA; V gene: TRBV6-1; CDR3 DNA: TGTGCCAGCAGTGAACTCGACAGGTCCGGCAATCAGCCCCAGCATTTT; CDR3 protein: CASSELDRSGNQPQHF
D gene: TRBD2; J gene: TRBJ2-7; clone size: NA; V gene: TRBV27; CDR3 DNA: TGTGCCAGCAGTTCATACGTGGGTAGCGGGGCTAACGAGCAGTACTTC; CDR3 protein: CASSSYVGSGANEQYF
D gene: NA; J gene: TRBJ2-7; clone size: NA; V gene: TRBV6-1; CDR3 DNA: TGTGCCAGCAGTGGATTGGATGTAAGTTCCTACCACGAGCAGTACTTC; CDR3 protein: CASSGLDVSSYHEQYF
D gene: NA; J gene: TRBJ1-5; clone size: NA; V gene: TRBV6-5; CDR3 DNA: TGTGCCAGCAGTTACTCCCACGGGGCGAATTTGCATTTT; CDR3 protein: CASSYSHGANLHF
D gene: NA; J gene: TRBJ1-1; clone size: NA; V gene: TRBV2; CDR3 DNA: TGTGCCACTAAGGGGAACACTGAAGCTTTCTTT; CDR3 protein: CATKGNTEAFF
D gene: NA; J gene: TRBJ1-1; clone size: NA; V gene: TRBV2; CDR3 DNA: TGTGCCAGCGTTGTGCAGGGTGGGGACACTGAAGCTTTCTTT; CDR3 protein: CASVVQGGDTEAFF
D gene: NA; J gene: TRBJ2-7; clone size: NA; V gene: TRBV28; CDR3 DNA: TGTGCCAGCAGTTACGGGCCCACCTACGAGCAGTACTTC; CDR3 protein: CASSYGPTYEQYF
D gene: NA; J gene: TRBJ2-7; clone size: NA; V gene: TRBV6-5; CDR3 DNA: TGTGCCAGCAGTTACTCGGACGCTCACCGGTCCTACGAGCAGTACTTC; CDR3 protein: CASSYSDAHRSYEQYF
D gene: NA; J gene: TRBJ1-1; clone size: NA; V gene: TRBV18; CDR3 DNA: TGTGCCAGCTCACCACCATTGGGGAACACTGAAGCTTTCTTT; CDR3 protein: CASSPPLGNTEAFF
D gene: NA; J gene: TRBJ2-7; clone size: NA; V gene: TRBV7-9; CDR3 DNA: TGTGCCAGCAGTGGACTAAGCGACGAGCAGTACTTC; CDR3 protein: CASSGLSDEQYF
D gene: TRBD2; J gene: TRBJ2-6; clone size: NA; V gene: TRBV7-9; CDR3 DNA: TGTGCCAGCAGCTCGACAGTAGCGGGACCTAGTGGGGCCAACGTCCTGACTTTC; CDR3 protein: CASSSTVAGPSGANVLTF
D gene: TRBD2; J gene: TRBJ2-1; clone size: NA; V gene: TRBV7-3; CDR3 DNA: TGTGCCAGCAGCTTAGGTGGAGCTAGCGGACTAGCAGGAGTGGATGAGCAGTTCTTC; CDR3 protein: CASSLGGASGLAGVDEQFF
D gene: NA; J gene: TRBJ2-3; clone size: NA; V gene: TRBV29-1; CDR3 DNA: TGCAGCGTTGAAGGGCCCAATACAGATACGCAGTATTTT; CDR3 protein: CSVEGPNTDTQYF
D gene: NA; J gene: TRBJ2-7; clone size: NA; V gene: TRBV2; CDR3 DNA: TGTGCCAGCAGTGGGTTAATCGGGGGTTACGAGCAGTACTTC; CDR3 protein: CASSGLIGGYEQYF
D gene: NA; J gene: TRBJ2-1; clone size: NA; V gene: TRBV18; CDR3 DNA: TGTGCCAGCTCACCTGAACAGCGCTACAATGAGCAGTTCTTC; CDR3 protein: CASSPEQRYNEQFF
D gene: TRBD2; J gene: TRBJ2-3; clone size: NA; V gene: TRBV13; CDR3 DNA: TGTGCCAGCAGCCCCCTAGCGGGAGGACCGGATACGCAGTATTTT; CDR3 protein: CASSPLAGGPDTQYF
D gene: NA; J gene: TRBJ2-3; clone size: once; V gene: TRBV28; CDR3 DNA: TGTGCCAGCAGTTCGGAGGGACTCGAAGGTCCCACAGATACGCAGTATTTT; CDR3 protein: CASSSEGLEGPTDTQYF
D gene: NA; J gene: TRBJ2-3; clone size: NA; V gene: TRBV9; CDR3 DNA: TGTGCCAGCAGCGTAGCGGGTGTGGGAGATACGCAGTATTTT; CDR3 protein: CASSVAGVGDTQYF
D gene: NA; J gene: TRBJ2-6; clone size: NA; V gene: TRBV7-6; CDR3 DNA: TGTGCCAGCAGCTTACCCGGGGGCTCTGGGGCCAACGTCCTGACTTTC; CDR3 protein: CASSLPGGSGANVLTF
D gene: TRBD2; J gene: TRBJ2-7; clone size: NA; V gene: TRBV10-3; CDR3 DNA: TGTGCCATCAGTGAGTCGGGAGGACTAGCGTCCTACGAGCAGTACTTC; CDR3 protein: CAISESGGLASYEQYF
D gene: NA; J gene: TRBJ1-4; clone size: NA; V gene: TRBV7-9; CDR3 DNA: TGTGCCAGCAGCCCCACAGGGCTAAGTGAAAAACTGTTTTTT; CDR3 protein: CASSPTGLSEKLFF
D gene: NA; J gene: TRBJ1-5; clone size: NA; V gene: TRBV6-1; CDR3 DNA: TGTGCCAGCAGTGAAGGGGGGACCAATCAGCCCCAGCATTTT; CDR3 protein: CASSEGGTNQPQHF
D gene: NA; J gene: TRBJ2-2; clone size: NA; V gene: TRBV5-1; CDR3 DNA: TGCGCCAGCAGCCCGCGGGGAGGAAACACCGGGGAGCTGTTTTTT; CDR3 protein: CASSPRGGNTGELFF
D gene: NA; J gene: TRBJ1-1; clone size: once; V gene: TRBV13; CDR3 DNA: TGTGCCAGCAGCTTAGGAGACTTGAACACTGAAGCTTTCTTT; CDR3 protein: CASSLGDLNTEAFF